This T cell receptor beta chain was sequenced in a study of a mutant IDH1 vaccine in newly diagnosed glioma. Overall study context: The study started vaccination 4-6 weeks after radiotherapy alone, or with temozolomide cycles. Patients were pretreated with radiotherapy, temozolomide, or both, mostly both.

Method: immunoSEQ multiplex PCR; TCRdb's copy keeps in-frame clones and lacks some. The sample lists 40,000 to 55,000 clones; roughly 90% were seen once. This clone has only one observation. Its antigen is not known. Time point here: week 11, during vaccination. Every single dose of the vaccine, 300 ug of mutant IDH1 20-mer peptide, came with topical imiquimod. CDR1 MNHEY and CDR2 SVGAGI come from the germline V gene. With 6 bases clipped from V and 3 bases from J, the junction kept 7 bases outside the gene matches. There are 15 residues in the CDR3. The starting material was PBMCs, obtained from a glioma patient whose treatment included an IDH1 peptide vaccine. The rearrangement joins TRBV6-5 to TRBJ1-4; 7 bases line up with TRBD1. The TCR sequence derives from a man between 45 and 60 years old with glioma. CDR3 amino acids: CASRKTGFANEKLFF. The CDR3 DNA reads TGTGCCAGCAGGAAGACAGGGTTCGCTAATGAAAAACTGTTTTTT.